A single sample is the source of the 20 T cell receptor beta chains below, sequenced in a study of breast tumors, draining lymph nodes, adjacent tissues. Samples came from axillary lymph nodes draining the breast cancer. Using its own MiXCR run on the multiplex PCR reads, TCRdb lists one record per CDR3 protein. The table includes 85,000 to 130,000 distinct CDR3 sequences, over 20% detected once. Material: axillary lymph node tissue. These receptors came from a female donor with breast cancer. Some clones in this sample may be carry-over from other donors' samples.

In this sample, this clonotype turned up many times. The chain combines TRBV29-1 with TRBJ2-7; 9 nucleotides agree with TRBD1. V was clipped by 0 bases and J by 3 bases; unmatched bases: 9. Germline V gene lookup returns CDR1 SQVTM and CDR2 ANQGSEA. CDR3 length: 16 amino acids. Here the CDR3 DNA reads TGCAGCGTTGAAGACTCTCGGGGACAGGGAAACTACGAGCAGTACTTC. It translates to CSVEDSRGQGNYEQYF.

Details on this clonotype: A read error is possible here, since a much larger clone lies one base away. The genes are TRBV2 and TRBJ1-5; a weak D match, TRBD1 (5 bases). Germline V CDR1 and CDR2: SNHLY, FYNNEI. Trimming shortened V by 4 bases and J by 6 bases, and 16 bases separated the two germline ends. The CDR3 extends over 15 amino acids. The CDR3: CASSGALWTPQPQHF. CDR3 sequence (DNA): TGTGCCAGCAGTGGAGCGCTTTGGACACCTCAGCCCCAGCATTTT.

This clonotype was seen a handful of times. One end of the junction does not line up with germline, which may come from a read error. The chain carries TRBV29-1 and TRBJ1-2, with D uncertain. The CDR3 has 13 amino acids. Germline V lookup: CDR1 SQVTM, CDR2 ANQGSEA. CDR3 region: CSVEDSKNYGYAF. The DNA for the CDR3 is TGCAGCGTTGAAGATTCGAAGAACTATGGCTACGCCTTC.

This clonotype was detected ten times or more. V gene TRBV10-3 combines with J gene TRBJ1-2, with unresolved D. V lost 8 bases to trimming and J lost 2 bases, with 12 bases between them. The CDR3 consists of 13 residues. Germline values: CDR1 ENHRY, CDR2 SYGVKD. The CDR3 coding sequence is TGTGCCATCTCGGGAGGGAAGAACTATGGCTACACCTTC. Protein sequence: CAISGGKNYGYTF.

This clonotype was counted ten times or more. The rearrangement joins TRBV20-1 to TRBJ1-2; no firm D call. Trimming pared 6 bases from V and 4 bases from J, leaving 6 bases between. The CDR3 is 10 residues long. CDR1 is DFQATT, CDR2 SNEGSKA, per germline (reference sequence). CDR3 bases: TGCAGTGCCCACCCCTATGGCTACACCTTC. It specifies CSAHPYGYTF.

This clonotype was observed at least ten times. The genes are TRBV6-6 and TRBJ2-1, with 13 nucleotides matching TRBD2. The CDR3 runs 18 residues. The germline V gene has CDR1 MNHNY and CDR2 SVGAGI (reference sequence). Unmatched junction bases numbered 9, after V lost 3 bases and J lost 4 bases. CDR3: CASSYLTSGRSFYNEQFF. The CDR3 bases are TGTGCCAGCAGTTATCTGACTAGCGGGAGGAGCTTTTACAATGAGCAGTTCTTC.

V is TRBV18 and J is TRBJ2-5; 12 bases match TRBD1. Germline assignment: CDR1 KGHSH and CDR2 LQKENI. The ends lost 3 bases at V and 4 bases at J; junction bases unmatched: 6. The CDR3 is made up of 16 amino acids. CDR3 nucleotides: TGTGCCAGCTCACCGGGACAGGGGGCAATGGGAGAGACCCAGTACTTC. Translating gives CASSPGQGAMGETQYF.

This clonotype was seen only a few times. The CDR3 protein is CASRTDRSWGNTIYF. The CDR3 DNA is TGTGCCAGCCGCACGGACCGAAGCTGGGGAAACACCATATATTTT. V usage is TRBV28 and J usage is TRBJ1-3; D remains ambiguous. The CDR3 is 15 residues long. V was clipped by 8 bases and J by 4 bases, with 18 bases between them. Germline CDR1 reads MDHEN; CDR2 reads SYDVKM.

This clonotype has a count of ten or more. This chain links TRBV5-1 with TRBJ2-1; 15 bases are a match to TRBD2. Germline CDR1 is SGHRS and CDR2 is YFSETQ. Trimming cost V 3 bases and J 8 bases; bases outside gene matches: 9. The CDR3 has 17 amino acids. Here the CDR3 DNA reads TGCGCCAGCAGCTCCCCCGGGACTAGCGGGAGGAGGGATGAGCAGTTCTTC. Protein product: CASSSPGTSGRRDEQFF.

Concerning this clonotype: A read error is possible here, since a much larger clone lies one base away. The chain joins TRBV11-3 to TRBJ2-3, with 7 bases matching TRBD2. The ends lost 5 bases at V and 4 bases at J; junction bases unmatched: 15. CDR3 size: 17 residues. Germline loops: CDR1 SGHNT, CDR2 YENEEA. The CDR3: CASSARGRGLHADTQYF. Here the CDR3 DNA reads TGTGCCAGCAGCGCTAGGGGCCGGGGACTACACGCAGATACGCAGTATTTT.

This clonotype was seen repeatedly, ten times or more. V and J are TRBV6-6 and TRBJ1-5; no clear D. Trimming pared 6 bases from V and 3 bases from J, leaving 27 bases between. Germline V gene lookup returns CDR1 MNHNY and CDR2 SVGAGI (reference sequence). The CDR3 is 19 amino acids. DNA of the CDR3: TGTGCCAGCAGACTCCTCGGGGAGGGAGATTCGTCATTCAATCAGCCCCAGCATTTT. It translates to CASRLLGEGDSSFNQPQHF.

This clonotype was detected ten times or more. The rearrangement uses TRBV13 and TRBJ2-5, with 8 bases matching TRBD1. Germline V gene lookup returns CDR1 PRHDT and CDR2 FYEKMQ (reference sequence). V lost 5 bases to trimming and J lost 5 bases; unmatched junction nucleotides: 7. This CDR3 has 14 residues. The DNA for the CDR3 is TGTGCCAGCAGCACAGGGGGATCACGGGAGACCCAGTACTTC. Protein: CASSTGGSRETQYF.

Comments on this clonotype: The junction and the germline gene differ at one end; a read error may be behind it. CDR3 nucleotide sequence: TGTGCCAGCAGCTTAGGTGGCACACATACGCAGTATTTT. It is translated as CASSLGGTHTQYF. The V gene is TRBV11-2, the J gene TRBJ2-3; no definite D call. Germline V CDR1 and CDR2: SGHAT, FQNNGV. CDR3 length: 13 amino acids.

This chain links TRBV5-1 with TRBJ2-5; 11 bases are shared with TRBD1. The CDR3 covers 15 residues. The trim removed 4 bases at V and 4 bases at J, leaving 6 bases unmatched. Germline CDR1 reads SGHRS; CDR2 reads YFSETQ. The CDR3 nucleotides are TGCGCCAGCAGCCGCGGGACAGGGGGACGAGAGACCCAGTACTTC. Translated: CASSRGTGGRETQYF.

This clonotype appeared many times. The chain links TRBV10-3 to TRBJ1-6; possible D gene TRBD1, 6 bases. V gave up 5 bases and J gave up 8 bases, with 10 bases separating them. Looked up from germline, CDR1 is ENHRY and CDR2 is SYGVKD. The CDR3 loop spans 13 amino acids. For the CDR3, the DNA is TGTGCCATCAGTACAGGGTCGGATTCACCCCTCCACTTT. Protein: CAISTGSDSPLHF.

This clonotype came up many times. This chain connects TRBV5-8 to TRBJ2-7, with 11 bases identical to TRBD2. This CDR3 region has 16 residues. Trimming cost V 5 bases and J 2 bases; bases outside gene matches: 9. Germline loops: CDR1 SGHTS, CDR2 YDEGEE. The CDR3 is CASRYGLAGVTYEQYF. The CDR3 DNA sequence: TGTGCCAGCAGATATGGACTAGCGGGCGTTACCTACGAGCAGTACTTC. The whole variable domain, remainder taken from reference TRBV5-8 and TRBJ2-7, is EAGVTQSPTHLIKTRGQQATLRCSPISGHTSVYWYQQALGLGLQFLLWYDEGEERNRGNFPPRFSGRQFPNYSSELNVNALELEDSALYLCASRYGLAGVTYEQYFGPGTRLTVT.

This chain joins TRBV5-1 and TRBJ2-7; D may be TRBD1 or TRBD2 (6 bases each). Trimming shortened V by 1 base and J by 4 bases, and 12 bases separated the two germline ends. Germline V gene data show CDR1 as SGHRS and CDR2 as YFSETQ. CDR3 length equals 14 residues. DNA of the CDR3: TGCGCCAGCAGCTTGTCCGGGGGCAGGTACGAGCAGTACTTC. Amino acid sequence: CASSLSGGRYEQYF.

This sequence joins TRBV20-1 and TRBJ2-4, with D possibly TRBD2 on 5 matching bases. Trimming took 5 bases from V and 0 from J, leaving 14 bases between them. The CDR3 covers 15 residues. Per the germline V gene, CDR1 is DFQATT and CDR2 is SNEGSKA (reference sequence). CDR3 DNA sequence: TGCAGTGCTCGCGGACTGGGCTTAGCCAAAAACATTCAGTACTTC. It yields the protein CSARGLGLAKNIQYF.

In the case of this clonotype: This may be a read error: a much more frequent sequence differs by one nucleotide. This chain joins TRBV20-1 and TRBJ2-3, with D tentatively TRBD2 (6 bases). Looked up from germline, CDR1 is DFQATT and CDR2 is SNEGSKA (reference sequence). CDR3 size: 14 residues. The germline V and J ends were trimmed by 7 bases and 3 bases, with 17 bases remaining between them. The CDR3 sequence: CSVTSRAITDTQYF. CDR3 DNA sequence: TGCAGTGTTACTAGCAGGGCGATAACAGATACGCAGTATTTT.

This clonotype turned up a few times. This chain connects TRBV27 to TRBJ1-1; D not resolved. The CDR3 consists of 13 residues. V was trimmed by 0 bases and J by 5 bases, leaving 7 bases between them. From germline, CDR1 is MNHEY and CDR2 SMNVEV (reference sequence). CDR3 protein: CASSLSYNTEAFF. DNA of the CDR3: TGTGCCAGCAGTTTATCATACAATACTGAAGCTTTCTTT.